The rows below give T cell receptor beta chains drawn from one sample of a study of OX40 agonist ivuxolimab in advanced cancers. Sequencing was performed with immunoSEQ multiplex PCR; in TCRdb, only in-frame clones are kept and a portion is missing. The sample has around 100,000 clones, 90% seen once. The sample in question was CD4+ or CD8+ T cells sorted from blood, obtained in a trial of the OX40 agonist ivuxolimab. All receptors come from an adult with an advanced solid tumor such as melanoma, head and neck, liver or kidney cancer. The CDR3 runs from the conserved cysteine through the conserved F or W. A D gene is named only where the DNA matches it firmly. Some rows mark clone size as missing; the rest say once, few, many or name a class of expanded clone.

NA,TRBV5-1,NA,TRBJ1-2,CASSLGSRAGNYGYTF,TGCGCCAGCAGCTTGGGGTCCAGGGCGGGGAACTATGGCTACACCTTC
NA,TRBV16,NA,TRBJ1-2,CASSQYLGPYGYTF,TGTGCCAGCAGCCAATATTTGGGCCCCTATGGCTACACCTTC
NA,TRBV14,NA,TRBJ1-1,CASSLREYSEAFF,TGTGCCAGCAGCCTTAGGGAATACAGTGAAGCTTTCTTT
NA,TRBV27,NA,TRBJ1-2,CASSSHTTRANYGYTF,TGTGCCAGCAGTTCTCATACAACTAGAGCTAACTATGGCTACACCTTC
NA,TRBV10-1,TRBD2,TRBJ2-3,CASGTTSGGADTQYF,TGCGCCAGCGGGACGACTAGCGGGGGGGCAGATACGCAGTATTTT
NA,TRBV9,NA,TRBJ1-3,CASSVANSGNTIYF,TGTGCCAGCAGCGTAGCGAACTCTGGAAACACCATATATTTT
NA,TRBV5-1,NA,TRBJ1-3,CASSSSASGNTIYF,TGCGCCAGCAGCTCCTCAGCCTCTGGAAACACCATATATTTT
NA,TRBV19,TRBD2,TRBJ2-7,CASSQTGTSGSYEQYF,TGTGCCAGTAGCCAGACGGGGACTAGCGGCTCCTACGAGCAGTACTTC
NA,TRBV11-2,NA,TRBJ1-5,CASSFSEGQPQHF,TGTGCCAGCAGCTTTTCCGAGGGGCAGCCCCAGCATTTT
NA,TRBV6-5,NA,TRBJ1-3,CASSSDQGPPGNTIYF,TGTGCCAGCAGTTCCGACCAGGGGCCTCCTGGAAACACCATATATTTT
NA,TRBV6-1,NA,TRBJ2-3,CASSEMGLHTQYF,TGTGCCAGCAGTGAAATGGGACTGCATACGCAGTATTTT
few,TRBV5-6,NA,TRBJ2-7,CASSHHGGSYEQYF,TGTGCCAGCAGCCACCACGGGGGATCCTACGAGCAGTACTTC
once,TRBV19,NA,TRBJ2-5,CASSMQRIQETQYF,TGTGCCAGTAGTATGCAGCGGATCCAAGAGACCCAGTACTTC
NA,TRBV27,NA,TRBJ1-1,CASSTKRVNTEAFF,TGTGCCAGCAGTACGAAAAGGGTGAACACTGAAGCTTTCTTT
NA,TRBV30,NA,TRBJ2-5,CAWNKGGLETQYF,TGTGCCTGGAACAAAGGCGGGCTGGAGACCCAGTACTTC
NA,TRBV10-1,NA,TRBJ1-5,CASVKGRAPEGNQPQHF,TGCGCCAGCGTTAAAGGCCGGGCCCCCGAGGGCAATCAGCCCCAGCATTTT
NA,TRBV6-5,NA,TRBJ1-5,CVSSFSRGQPQHF,TGTGTCAGCAGTTTCTCGAGGGGTCAGCCCCAGCATTTT
NA,TRBV2,NA,TRBJ2-7,CASSAETRRNEQYF,TGTGCCAGCAGTGCCGAGACGAGGAGAAACGAGCAGTACTTC
once,TRBV19,NA,TRBJ2-1,CASSNQRRGDEQFF,TGTGCCAGTAGTAACCAGCGGAGGGGCGATGAGCAGTTCTTC
NA,TRBV19,TRBD1,TRBJ2-2,CASTTTGTENTGELFF,TGTGCCAGTACCACCACCGGGACAGAGAACACCGGGGAGCTGTTTTTT
NA,TRBV5-1,NA,TRBJ2-7,CASSLVVREGDEQYF,TGCGCCAGCAGCTTGGTCGTCAGGGAGGGGGACGAGCAGTACTTC
NA,TRBV7-9,TRBD2,TRBJ2-1,CASNHVAGLSNEQFF,TGTGCCAGCAACCACGTAGCGGGCCTGAGCAATGAGCAGTTCTTC
NA,TRBV18,NA,TRBJ2-7,CASSRQLSYEQYF,TGTGCCAGCTCACGACAGCTCTCCTACGAGCAGTACTTC
NA,TRBV7-2,NA,TRBJ2-7,CASRSGPSSYEQYF,TGTGCCAGTCGTTCCGGGCCGAGCTCCTACGAGCAGTACTTC
NA,TRBV5-1,NA,TRBJ2-1,CASSPLARSGYNEQFF,TGCGCCAGCAGCCCCCTAGCGCGATCGGGCTACAATGAGCAGTTCTTC
NA,TRBV5-1,TRBD2,TRBJ2-1,CASSLRTSGFGEQFF,TGCGCCAGCAGCTTGAGGACTAGCGGGTTCGGGGAGCAGTTCTTC
NA,TRBV5-6,TRBD1,TRBJ1-1,CASSLDAGWDSTEAFF,TGTGCCAGCAGCTTGGATGCGGGGTGGGACAGCACTGAAGCTTTCTTT
NA,TRBV6-6,NA,TRBJ2-7,CASSYSLDLTYEQYF,TGTGCCAGCAGTTACTCCCTCGATCTTACCTACGAGCAGTACTTC
NA,TRBV2,TRBD1,TRBJ1-5,CASSLDRTGSNQPQHF,TGTGCCAGCAGTCTCGATAGGACAGGGAGCAATCAGCCCCAGCATTTT
once,TRBV5-4,TRBD2,TRBJ2-3,CASALAGGDTQYF,TGTGCCAGCGCACTAGCGGGAGGTGATACGCAGTATTTT
NA,TRBV9,TRBD2,TRBJ2-2,CASSRTGGMAGELFF,TGTGCCAGCAGCCGAACGGGGGGGATGGCCGGGGAGCTGTTTTTT
NA,TRBV19,NA,TRBJ2-7,CASSGGSYEQYF,TGTGCCAGTAGTGGGGGGAGTTACGAGCAGTACTTC
NA,TRBV6-5,NA,TRBJ2-1,CASSYGQIENNEQFF,TGTGCCAGCAGTTACGGCCAAATTGAGAACAATGAGCAGTTCTTC
NA,TRBV29-1,TRBD1,TRBJ1-2,CSVPARDRGVSGAWGYTF,TGCAGCGTACCAGCACGCGACAGGGGGGTATCGGGTGCCTGGGGCTACACCTTC
NA,TRBV19,NA,TRBJ2-7,CASSMGSLYEQYF,TGTGCCAGTAGTATGGGGAGCCTCTACGAGCAGTACTTC
NA,TRBV11-1,NA,TRBJ1-1,CASSFRRTEAFF,TGTGCCAGCAGCTTTCGTCGCACTGAAGCTTTCTTT
NA,TRBV27,NA,TRBJ1-1,CASSFGRGLNTEAFF,TGTGCCAGCAGTTTTGGGCGGGGGCTGAACACTGAAGCTTTCTTT
NA,TRBV6-6,NA,TRBJ1-1,CASSYPGANTEAFF,TGTGCCAGCAGTTATCCGGGGGCGAACACTGAAGCTTTCTTT